This is a list of T cell receptor beta chains from one sample in a study of vaccination effects on CD4 cells after COVID-19. These receptors have no known antigen. Repertoires were generated with immunoSEQ multiplex PCR, while TCRdb's copy carries only in-frame clones and drops some. This table holds roughly 59,000 clones, roughly 80% found once. Sequenced here: CD4+ T cells from PBMCs cultured with HCoV-OC43 spike peptides, sampled after COVID-19 vaccination. The receptors stem from a human donor who received a COVID-19 vaccine. The CDR3 runs from the conserved cysteine through the conserved F or W. Each record gives: D gene, clone size, J gene, V gene, CDR3 DNA, CDR3 protein. D genes are given only for firm matches. A row's size may be missing; if present it is once, few, many or a size class.

- | - | TRBJ1-4 | TRBV27 | TGTGCCAGCAGTTTCCGGGGGAATGAAAAACTGTTTTTT | CASSFRGNEKLFF
TRBD1 | - | TRBJ1-4 | TRBV16 | TGTGCCAGCAGCCAAGGGACAGGGATTAATGAAAAACTGTTTTTT | CASSQGTGINEKLFF
- | - | TRBJ1-5 | TRBV2 | TGTGCCAGCAGTGAGTTAAGGGGGGGCAATCAGCCCCAGCATTTT | CASSELRGGNQPQHF
- | once | TRBJ1-1 | TRBV6-5 | TGTGCCAGCAGTTACTCGTCCGGTTACACTGAAGCTTTCTTT | CASSYSSGYTEAFF
TRBD2 | - | TRBJ2-1 | TRBV7-3 | TGTGCCAGCAGCTTAGAGCGGGGGGGCCAGCATGAGCAGTTCTTC | CASSLERGGQHEQFF
TRBD2 | - | TRBJ2-4 | TRBV19 | TGTGCCAGTAGTTCCCTGACTAGCGGGGGGCCCACGGGAGCCAAAAACATTCAGTACTTC | CASSSLTSGGPTGAKNIQYF
TRBD1 | few | TRBJ2-2 | TRBV2 | TGTGCCAGCAGTCGGGACAGGGAGAACACCGGGGAGCTGTTTTTT | CASSRDRENTGELFF
TRBD1 | once | TRBJ1-5 | TRBV28 | TGTGCCAGCGCAAAACCGGGACAGTCATCCCAGCCCCAGCATTTT | CASAKPGQSSQPQHF
TRBD2 | - | TRBJ2-2 | TRBV3-1/TRBV3-2 | TGTGCCAGCAGGAGAACCACTAGCGGGGCTAACACCGGGGAGCTGTTTTTT | CASRRTTSGANTGELFF
TRBD1 | - | TRBJ1-2 | TRBV7-2 | TGTGCCAGCAGCCTGACAGGGTTAGGCTATGGCTACACCTTC | CASSLTGLGYGYTF
- | - | TRBJ1-4 | TRBV7-9 | TGTGCCAGCAGCCTCGGGACGATCGCAACTAATGAAAAACTGTTTTTT | CASSLGTIATNEKLFF
- | - | TRBJ2-3 | TRBV21-1 | TGTGCCAGCAGCGGCCGGGACAGGGGTTTCCCCCCTCCTAGCACAGATACGCAGTATTTT | CASSGRDRGFPPPSTDTQYF
- | few | TRBJ2-3 | TRBV10-1 | TGCGCCAGCAGTGAGTCCTGGGTGGGAGATACGCAGTATTTT | CASSESWVGDTQYF
- | - | TRBJ2-5 | TRBV4-1 | TGCGCCAGCAGCCAAGGGATGGGGGGCGAGGGAGAGACCCAGTACTTC | CASSQGMGGEGETQYF
- | - | TRBJ1-6 | TRBV10-2 | TGCGCCAGCAGTGAGACTAGGGGTTCACCCCTCCACTTT | CASSETRGSPLHF